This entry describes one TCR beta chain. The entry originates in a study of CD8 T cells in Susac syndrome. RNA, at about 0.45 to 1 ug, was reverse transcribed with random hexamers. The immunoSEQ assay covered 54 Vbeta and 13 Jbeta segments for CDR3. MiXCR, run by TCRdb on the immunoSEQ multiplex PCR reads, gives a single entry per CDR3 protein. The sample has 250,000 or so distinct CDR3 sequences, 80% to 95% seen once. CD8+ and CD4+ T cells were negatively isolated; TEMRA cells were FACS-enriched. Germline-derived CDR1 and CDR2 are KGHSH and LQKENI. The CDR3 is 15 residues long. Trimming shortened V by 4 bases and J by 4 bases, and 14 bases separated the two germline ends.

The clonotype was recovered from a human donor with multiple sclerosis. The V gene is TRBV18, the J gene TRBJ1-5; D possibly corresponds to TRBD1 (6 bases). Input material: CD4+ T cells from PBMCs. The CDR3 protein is CASSLYGTQNQPQHF. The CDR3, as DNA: TGTGCCAGCTCACTGTACGGGACACAGAATCAGCCCCAGCATTTT.